The TCR beta chain described here comes from a study of molecular identifiers for immune sequencing clone quantification. Study information: In replicates, RNA taken from around 18,000 or 91,000 naive CD8 cells was divided five ways, and four portions underwent sequencing.

There are 14 residues in the CDR3. With 4 bases clipped from V and 2 bases from J, the junction kept 3 bases outside the gene matches. Both previously described methods and listed TCR primers were employed to make bulk TCR libraries. A single record per CDR3 protein comes from TCRdb applying MiXCR to the PCR reads. The sample has about 640,000 distinct CDR3 sequences, nearly 20% seen once. This clonotype was recorded many times. The antigen is not known. Sorting selected naive CD8 T cells with a CD8+CD4-CCR7+CD45RA+ phenotype. Points from the study as a whole: Clones with over 20 RNA copies captured over 97% of effector molecules but under 1% of naive ones.

The sample comprised naive CD8+ T cells from blood, with Jurkat cell RNA spiked in. Subset in this sample: FACS-sorted CD8+CD4-CCR7+CD45RA+ naive T cells. The V and J genes are TRBV12-3 or TRBV12-4 and TRBJ2-3, with 7 bases identical to TRBD1. The clonotype comes from a human donor in good health. Some libraries in this study had Jurkat cell RNA spiked in. CDR3: CASSSDRITDTQYF. Written as DNA, the CDR3 is TGTGCCAGCAGTTCGGACAGGATCACAGATACGCAGTATTTT.